The source of this T cell receptor (beta chain) is a study of CD4 T cells in relation to SARS-CoV-2 and coronaviruses. Study-level results: Monoreactive clones expanded significantly more to SARS-CoV-2 than crossreactive clones did.

CD4+ T cells from unexposed donors were obtained before the COVID-19 pandemic (2011-2018). After approximately 10 days of culture, CD4+ T cells were isolated. Germline V gene lookup returns CDR1 SGHRS and CDR2 YFSETQ. CDR3 size: 16 residues. Deletions cut 4 bases from V and 9 bases from J, with 23 bases between. About this clone itself: What it binds is not known.

TCRdb keeps only in-frame clones here, not all; method: immunoSEQ multiplex PCR. The data hold about 20,000 clones, with roughly 77% observed a single time. Input material: CD4+ T cells from PBMCs, cultured in vitro. The V gene is TRBV5-1, the J gene TRBJ2-1; tentative D call: TRBD1 (6 bases). The origin of this receptor is a human donor in good health. Written as DNA, the CDR3 is TGCGCCAGCAGCGCCAGGGGCAGGCTGCCTAGGGGTGAGCAGTTCTTC. Protein sequence: CASSARGRLPRGEQFF.